This T cell receptor (beta chain) was obtained from a study of CD8 T cells in Susac syndrome (dated by TCRdb to the late 2010s). Background for the entire study: The study used repertoire sequencing to test whether antigen drove CD8+ T cell activation and differentiation in Susac syndrome.

Peripheral blood CD8+ and CD4+ T cells from healthy donors, Susac syndrome patients and multiple sclerosis patients were profiled using high-throughput TCR beta sequencing. The healthy donors served as controls matched for age and sex. Bulk CD8+ and CD4+ T cells were purified magnetically by negative isolation, whereas CD8+ TEMRA cells were enriched by FACS. Blood was collected in EDTA tubes and processed within 24 hours, with PBMCs isolated through density gradient centrifugation. PBMCs intended for TCR sequencing were cryopreserved in liquid nitrogen and thawed later in a water bath at 37 degrees C. Purity of sorted or isolated CD4+, CD8+ and CD8+ TEMRA cells was at least 90%. For this chain, trimming is 4 bases at the V end and 2 bases at the J end, and the number of junction bases without a gene match is 2. Taken from the germline V gene, the CDR1 and CDR2 loops are SGHRS and YFSETQ. Spanning cysteine to phenylalanine, the CDR3 consists of 15 amino acids. The retained sequence is limited to the CDR3, 45 bases, with the frame set at the first base.

RNA was extracted with the RNeasy kit and roughly 0.45 to 1 ug was reverse transcribed using random hexamers. The immunoSEQ multiplex PCR assay, covering 54 Vbeta and 13 Jbeta segments, was used to amplify TCR beta CDR3 regions. To correct PCR amplification bias, a synthetic template baseline was used for both primer optimization and computational correction. Turning to the authors' computational methods: Reads were annotated to V, D and J genes according to IMGT and were analyzed with immunoSEQ Analyzer, with only productive sequences retained. To calculate clonality, Shannon entropy was normalized by log2 of the number of productive unique sequences and then subtracted from one. For each patient and control, public and private clones were evaluated among the 100 most prevalent clones. Susac-specific clones were defined as absent from healthy and MS cohorts, over a thousand published viral clones and other ImmuneACCESS disease sequences. TCRdb applied fastp at Q25 and MiXCR to the public reads, then kept only in-frame beta chains. Entries that share a CDR3 protein sequence are merged under the most common genes and DNA. The V and J calls and clone size come from TCRdb's table, not from the authors' own analysis. Across this sample there are approximately 120,000 distinct CDR3 sequences, with over 85% seen only once. 0.065% to 0.1% of the sample is taken by the ten largest.

Notes on this clonotype: Which antigen it targets is not known. No much larger clone is present one base from it, and per-base qualities are unavailable.

The paper as a whole reports these results and caveats: The study acknowledged that relatively few individuals were included in the TCR sequencing and HLA analysis.

The source of this sequence is a human donor in good health. The chain joins TRBV5-1 to TRBJ1-3; 11 middle bases align to TRBD1. Sequenced input: CD4+ T cells from PBMCs. The CDR3 in this case is CASSPGQGAGNTIYF. The nucleotides are TGCGCCAGCAGCCCGGGACAGGGGGCTGGAAACACCATATATTTT.